What follows describes a single TCR beta chain. It has no known antigen specificity. Base quality data are lacking; no much larger clone is found one base away. These data come from a study of shared clonotypes between healthy human individuals (dated by TCRdb to about 2020). With respect to the entire study: A couple of women and a few men aged 18 to 49 years were included in the cohort. Blood TCR repertoires of about five healthy adults were deeply sequenced to estimate repertoire size and the extent of clonotype sharing between individuals. Different laboratories and diverse techniques were used to prepare libraries and sequence TCR repertoires, to increase sequencing depth and limit assay-specific biases. Leukapheresis yielded between about 0.9 and 10 billion PBMCs per donor. The full study reports these points: Because the study included a small number of donors, the genetic and exposure-history diversity represented was limited. Sampling was limited to blood, and TCR repertoires in tissue likely differ from TCR repertoires in blood. Based on pairwise subsampling, the degree of clonotype sharing among donors was expected to be affected by sequencing depth.

Using the deep immunoSEQ assay, multiplex PCR amplified TCR CDR3 regions from genomic DNA. Genomic DNA extracted from each cell subset was distributed evenly over all wells of several immunoSEQ 96-well plates, and each plate served as one replicate. For unsorted PBMC, approximately 0.3 ug of genomic DNA, equivalent to tens of thousands of T cell genomes, went into each replicate PCR. Ten immunoSEQ deep assay plates were used to sequence the unsorted PBMC genomic DNA. The purified libraries were quantified using a Qubit 3.0 fluorometer, sized with a Bioanalyzer 2100, and then quantified again using the KAPA Library Quantification kit. Each immunoSEQ 96-well plate was sequenced on its own single-read 150-cycle Illumina NextSeq 550 flow cell. Concerning the study's data processing: The immunoSEQ output contained only junctional sequences without quality scores, so filtering could not match that applied to full-length reads. To assign V/J genes and CDR3, sequences were annotated using PyIR, a Python wrapper for IgBLAST v1.9, with IMGT germline references. Reads were filtered out if the reads had weak V/J assignments (E-value above 1e-6), no CDR3, stop codons, out-of-frame junctions, or ambiguous translated residues. A V3J clonotype was defined by an identical inferred V gene, J gene, and CDR3 amino acid sequence. Percentage overlap between repertoires was calculated by dividing the number of shared unique clonotypes by the size of the smaller repertoire. Richness of each repertoire was evaluated using RTK rarefaction, the Chao1 estimator, and Recon v2.1 estimates of unobserved clonotypes. TCRdb provides this immuneACCESS table in a form limited to in-frame rearrangements. Some clones are lacking; in checked studies, under half of them reflect an unresolved V gene, and why the rest are absent is not known. V, J and clone size are those of that table, while D and trimming were read from the DNA. The sample yields hundreds of thousands of clones; roughly 77% were counted once. The ten largest clonotypes hold roughly an eighth of the sample.

The donors were healthy, HIV-negative adults with no recently reported acute infections or vaccinations. All donors were Caucasian adults living in Nashville, Tennessee, USA. For unsorted samples, some 90 million PBMCs were counted, and genomic DNA was extracted using the QIAamp DNA Blood Mini kit. Blood was obtained by leukapheresis, after which PBMCs were separated by Ficoll-Histopaque density gradient centrifugation and cryopreserved in liquid nitrogen vapor phase. Counted from cysteine to phenylalanine, this CDR3 has 18 amino acids. Only the CDR3 portion is preserved as DNA: 54 bases, with reading frame beginning at the first base. Looking up the germline V gene yields CDR1 SGHRS and CDR2 YFSETQ. At the junction V is shortened by 3 bases and J by 0 bases, with 21 bases in between.

Source material: PBMCs. The rearrangement combines TRBV5-1 with TRBJ2-5, and possibly TRBD2, on 5 matching bases. This clonotype originated in a woman aged 35 to 49 in good health. Some clones in this sample may be carry-over from other donors' samples. The CDR3 reads as follows: CASSSRRGSGVYQETQYF. The DNA sequence reads TGCGCCAGCAGCTCAAGGAGAGGGAGTGGGGTCTACCAAGAGACCCAGTACTTC.